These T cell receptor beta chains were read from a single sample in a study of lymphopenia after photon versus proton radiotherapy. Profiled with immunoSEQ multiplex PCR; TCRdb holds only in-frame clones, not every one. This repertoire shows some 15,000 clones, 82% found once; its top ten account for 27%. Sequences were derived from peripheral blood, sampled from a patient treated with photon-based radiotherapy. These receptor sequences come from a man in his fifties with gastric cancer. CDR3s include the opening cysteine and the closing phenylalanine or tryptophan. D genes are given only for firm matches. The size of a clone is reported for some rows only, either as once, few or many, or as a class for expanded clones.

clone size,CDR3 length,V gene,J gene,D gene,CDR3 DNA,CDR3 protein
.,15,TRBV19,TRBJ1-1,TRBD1,TGTGCCAGTAGTACTAGGGGACAGGGTTACACTGAAGCTTTCTTT,CASSTRGQGYTEAFF
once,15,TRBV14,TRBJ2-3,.,TGTGCCAGCAGCACGCTGGGCCGCAGCACAGATACGCAGTATTTT,CASSTLGRSTDTQYF
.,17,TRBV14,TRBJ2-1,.,TGTGCCAGCAGCCAAGATCTCAGGGAAACCATCTACAATGAGCAGTTCTTC,CASSQDLRETIYNEQFF
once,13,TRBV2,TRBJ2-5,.,TGTGCCACCAACTCCAACGCCCCAGAGACCCAGTACTTC,CATNSNAPETQYF
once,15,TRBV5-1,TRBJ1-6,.,TGCGCCAGCAGCTTGGATGGGTACGGTGGTTCACCCCTCCACTTT,CASSLDGYGGSPLHF
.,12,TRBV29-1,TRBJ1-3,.,TGCAGCGTTAAGGGCTCTGGAAACACCATATATTTT,CSVKGSGNTIYF
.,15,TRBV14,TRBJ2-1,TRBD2,TGTGCCAGCAACCCGACTAGCTCCCCCTACAATGAGCAGTTCTTC,CASNPTSSPYNEQFF
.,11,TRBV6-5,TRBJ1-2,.,TGTGCCAGCAGTTACCAGGGGGGCTACACCTTC,CASSYQGGYTF
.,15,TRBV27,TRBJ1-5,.,TGTGCCAGCAGCCCACTGTTGGGAGGGTCTCAGCCCCAGCATTTT,CASSPLLGGSQPQHF
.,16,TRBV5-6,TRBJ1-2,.,TGTGCCAGCAGCTTCACCGTGGCAGCCATTAACTATGGCTACACCTTC,CASSFTVAAINYGYTF
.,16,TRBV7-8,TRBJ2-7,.,TGTGCCAGCAGCTTAGTGCTGTGGGGGCAATTCTACGAGCAGTACTTC,CASSLVLWGQFYEQYF
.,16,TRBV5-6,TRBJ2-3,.,TGTGCCAGCAGCTCGGACCCGGGACGCCACACAGATACGCAGTATTTT,CASSSDPGRHTDTQYF
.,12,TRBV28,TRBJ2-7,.,TGTGCCAGCAGTGAGAGACAGGACGAGCAGTACTTC,CASSERQDEQYF
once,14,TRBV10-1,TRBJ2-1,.,TGCGCCAGCAGTGAGTCTTTTGGGAGGAATGAGCAGTTCTTC,CASSESFGRNEQFF
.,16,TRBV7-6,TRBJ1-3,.,TGTGCCAGCAGCTTAGCGGCACAGGTCTCTGGAAACACCATATATTTT,CASSLAAQVSGNTIYF
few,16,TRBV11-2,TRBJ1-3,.,TGTGCCAGCAGCTTAGTGGGGCGCCGGTATGGAAACACCATATATTTT,CASSLVGRRYGNTIYF
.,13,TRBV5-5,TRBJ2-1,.,TGTGCCAGCAGCCGCGGGGGCGGGGATGAGCAGTTCTTC,CASSRGGGDEQFF
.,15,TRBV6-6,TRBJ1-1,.,TGTGCCAGCAGTTACTCGATAAGTGAGAACACTGAAGCTTTCTTT,CASSYSISENTEAFF
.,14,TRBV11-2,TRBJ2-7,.,TGTGCCAGCAGCTTAGGGCTGGGGGCAGGCGAGCAGTACTTC,CASSLGLGAGEQYF
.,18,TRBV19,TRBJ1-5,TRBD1,TGTGCCAGTAGTAGAGGGGACAGGCCCCAATATAGCAATCAGCCCCAGCATTTT,CASSRGDRPQYSNQPQHF
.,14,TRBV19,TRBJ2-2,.,TGTGCCAGTAGTATACAAACATACACCGGGGAGCTGTTTTTT,CASSIQTYTGELFF
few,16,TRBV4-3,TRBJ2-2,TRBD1,TGCGCCAGCAGCCGAGGGACAGGGCAGGACACCGGGGAGCTGTTTTTT,CASSRGTGQDTGELFF
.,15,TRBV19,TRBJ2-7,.,TGTGCCAGTAGTATAGTACTCTCCTATCCTACTGAGCAGTACTTC,CASSIVLSYPTEQYF
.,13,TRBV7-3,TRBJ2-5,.,TGTGCCAGCAGCCGTTCAGAGGGCGAGACCCAGTACTTC,CASSRSEGETQYF
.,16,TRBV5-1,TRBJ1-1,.,TGCGCCAGCAGCTTGGTAGCAGGGGCTATGAACACTGAAGCTTTCTTT,CASSLVAGAMNTEAFF
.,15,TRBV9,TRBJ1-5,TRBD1,TGTGCCAGCAGCGTATCAGGGGGGGCCAATCAGCCCCAGCATTTT,CASSVSGGANQPQHF
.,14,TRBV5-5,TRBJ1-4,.,TGTGCCAGCTCTCAGGTCCCCCGGGACGAAAAACTGTTTTTT,CASSQVPRDEKLFF
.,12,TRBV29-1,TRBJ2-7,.,TGCAGCGTTGAGTCGGGCGGCTACGAGCAGTACTTC,CSVESGGYEQYF
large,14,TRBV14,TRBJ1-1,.,TGTGCCAGCAGCCTTACAGGATATAACACTGAAGCTTTCTTT,CASSLTGYNTEAFF
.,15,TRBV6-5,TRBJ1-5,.,TGTGCCAGCATAGCGGGCGAGGTGGGGAATCAGCCCCAGCATTTT,CASIAGEVGNQPQHF